The clone carrying this TCR beta chain was found once. The entry originates in a study of T cell responses to AZD1222 COVID-19 vaccine. Only in-frame clones appear in the TCRdb table, and some are missing; sequencing was by immunoSEQ multiplex PCR. The sample lists about 84,000 clones, approximately 88% occurring once. V lost 0 bases to trimming and J lost 2 bases, with 9 bases between them. This CDR3 is built from 15 residues. Germline CDR1 and CDR2: SGHRS and YFSETQ. The genes are TRBV5-1 and TRBJ2-1, with D perhaps being TRBD1 or TRBD2 (5 bases each). The receptor was isolated from an adult who received the AZD1222 COVID-19 vaccine. Sequenced here: peripheral blood, sampled 28 days after the second AZD1222 dose. CDR3 loop: CASSLGLGPYNEQFF. Here the CDR3 DNA reads TGCGCCAGCAGCTTGGGGTTGGGACCCTACAATGAGCAGTTCTTC. Drawing the rest from reference TRBV5-1 and TRBJ2-1, the complete variable domain is KAGVTQTPRYLIKTRGQQVTLSCSPISGHRSVSWYQQTPGQGLQFLFEYFSETQRNKGNFPGRFSGRQFSNSRSEMNVSTLELGDSALYLCASSLGLGPYNEQFFGPGTRLTVL.